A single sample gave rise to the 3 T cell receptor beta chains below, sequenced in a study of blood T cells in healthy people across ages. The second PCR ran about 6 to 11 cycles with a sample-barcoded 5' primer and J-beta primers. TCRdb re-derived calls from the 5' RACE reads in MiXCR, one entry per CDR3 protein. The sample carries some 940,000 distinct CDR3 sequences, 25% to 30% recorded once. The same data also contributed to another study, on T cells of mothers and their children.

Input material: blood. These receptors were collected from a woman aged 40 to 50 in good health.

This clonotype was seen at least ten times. The CDR3 nucleotides read TGTGCCAGCAGCTTATTGGAGCAGGGGCCTCCCGACAATGAGCAGTTCTTC. As protein: CASSLLEQGPPDNEQFF. J is TRBJ2-1 and V is TRBV7-9; a possible D gene is TRBD1 (6 bases). Trimming took 2 bases from V and 5 from J, leaving 19 bases between them. The CDR3 loop spans 17 amino acids. CDR1 is SEHNR and CDR2 is FQNEAQ in the germline V gene (reference sequence). The full variable domain, completed using reference TRBV7-9 and TRBJ2-1, is DTGVSQNPRHKITKRGQNVTFRCDPISEHNRLYWYRQTLGQGPEFLTYFQNEAQLEKSRLLSDRFSAERPKGSFSTLEIQRTEQGDSAMYLCASSLLEQGPPDNEQFFGPGTRLTVL.

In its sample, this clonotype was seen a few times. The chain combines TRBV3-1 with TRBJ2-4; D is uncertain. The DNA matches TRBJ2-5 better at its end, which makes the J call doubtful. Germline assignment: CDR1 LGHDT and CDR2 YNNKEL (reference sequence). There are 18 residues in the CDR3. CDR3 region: CASSQEAASRFIVETQYF. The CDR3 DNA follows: TGTGCCAGCAGCCAAGAGGCGGCTAGTCGGTTTATTGTGGAGACCCAGTACTTC.

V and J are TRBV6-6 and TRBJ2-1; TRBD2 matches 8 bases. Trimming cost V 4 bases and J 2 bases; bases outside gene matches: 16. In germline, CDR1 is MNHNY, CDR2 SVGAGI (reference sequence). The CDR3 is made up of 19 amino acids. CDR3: CASSSQGLVWGVPYNEQFF. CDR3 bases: TGTGCCAGCAGTTCCCAGGGACTAGTTTGGGGGGTGCCCTACAATGAGCAGTTCTTC.